Sequencing of this T cell receptor beta chain was carried out in a study of blood T cell repertoires in COVID-19. Study-level information: The study drew acute and convalescent COVID-19 samples from the United States, Italy and Spain.

Germline loops: CDR1 MNHEY, CDR2 SVGEGT. Trimming stripped 6 bases from V and 4 bases from J, with 19 bases between. The CDR3 runs to 15 residues. Under the authors' procedure: Amplification from reference gene primers served as the basis for estimated nucleated cell counts. Sequenced by immunoSEQ multiplex PCR; TCRdb stores in-frame clones only, minus some. From that table come the V and J calls and clone size; the DNA was used to work out D and trimming. The sample lists approximately 240,000 clones, about 85% occurring once. This clone was recorded once. This TCR was recovered from a woman under 30 who had recovered from COVID-19. V is TRBV6-2 or TRBV6-3 and J is TRBJ2-7; D is uncertain. Sequences were obtained from peripheral blood. The CDR3 sequence: CASSRPRGNGYEQYF. In DNA, the CDR3 is TGTGCCAGCAGCCGACCGAGAGGAAACGGGTACGAGCAGTACTTC.